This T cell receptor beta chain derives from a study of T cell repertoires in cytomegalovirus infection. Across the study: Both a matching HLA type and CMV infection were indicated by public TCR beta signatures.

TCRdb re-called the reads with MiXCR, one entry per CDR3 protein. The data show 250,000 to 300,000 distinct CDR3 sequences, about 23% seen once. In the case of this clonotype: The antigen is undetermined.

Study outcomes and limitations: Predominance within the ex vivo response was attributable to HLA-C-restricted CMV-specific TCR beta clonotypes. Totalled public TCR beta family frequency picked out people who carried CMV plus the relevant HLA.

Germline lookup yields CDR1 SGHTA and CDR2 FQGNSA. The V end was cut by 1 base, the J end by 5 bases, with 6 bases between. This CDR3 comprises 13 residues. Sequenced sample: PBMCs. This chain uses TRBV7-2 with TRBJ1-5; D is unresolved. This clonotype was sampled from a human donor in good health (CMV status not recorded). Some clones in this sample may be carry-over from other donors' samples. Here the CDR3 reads CASSLDYYQPQHF. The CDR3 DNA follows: TGTGCCAGCAGCTTAGATTATTATCAGCCCCAGCATTTT.